This T cell receptor beta chain was captured in a study of shared clonotypes between healthy human individuals. Once extracted for a subset, genomic DNA was divided evenly among several immunoSEQ plates. TCRdb's copy holds only in-frame clones and misses some; the assay was immunoSEQ multiplex PCR. The sample records approximately 1,500,000 clones, roughly 95% being singletons. CD45RA-negative memory and CD45RA+ naive subsets were split from the CD4+ cells. Trimming at V came to 7 bases and at J to 15 bases, leaving 9 bases not matched to a gene. The CDR3 totals 11 residues. Germline CDR1 is MDHEN and CDR2 is SYDVKM.

The receptor's source is a man aged 25 to 45 in good health. The source material was naive CD4+ T cells sorted from blood. Subset noted: CD45RA+ positively selected. The chain joins TRBV28 to TRBJ2-1; 7 bases map to TRBD2. CDR3 loop: CASTHLTSWFF. The CDR3 DNA is TGTGCCAGCACTCACCTGACTAGCTGGTTCTTC.